These 8 T cell receptor beta chains share one sample of origin, sequenced in a study of T cells in Graves' hyperthyroidism and ophthalmopathy. Regions amplified from RNA transcripts were the TCR beta CDR3 regions. The study used the HTBI primer set for a first-round RT-PCR of the TCR CDR3. TCRdb used MiXCR to reprocess the multiplex PCR reads, holding one entry per CDR3 protein. Of hundreds of thousands of distinct CDR3 sequences listed, roughly a third are singletons. The specimen was blood. These receptors all stem from a middle-aged woman with Graves' hyperthyroidism.

V is TRBV9 and J is TRBJ2-2; no firm D call. The CDR3 length is 15 residues. V dropped 4 bases and J dropped 1 base, with 11 bases sitting between them. Germline V gene sequence: CDR1 SGDLS, CDR2 YYNGEE. DNA of the CDR3: TGTGCCAGCAGCTCCCGGACGCAGAACACCGGGGAGCTGTTTTTT. Its translation: CASSSRTQNTGELFF.

This clonotype was detected only once. CDR3 sequence: CAIGQGSTDTQYF. The CDR3 coding sequence is TGTGCCATCGGTCAGGGCAGCACAGATACGCAGTATTTT. The chain employs TRBV10-3 and TRBJ2-3, with a possible D match to TRBD1 (5 bases). Germline V gene sequence: CDR1 ENHRY, CDR2 SYGVKD. V lost 8 bases to trimming and J lost 0 bases, with 9 bases between them. This CDR3 has 13 residues.

This clonotype was seen at least ten times. V is TRBV7-9 and J is TRBJ1-2; D remains unclear. Germline CDR1 reads SEHNR; CDR2 reads FQNEAQ (reference sequence). The V end lost 5 bases, the J end lost 3 bases, and 19 bases lay between the germline ends. CDR3 length: 16 amino acids. The CDR3 nucleotides read TGTGCCAGCAGCCCCCCACCGGGCAGACCTGACTATGGCTACACCTTC. Its translation is CASSPPPGRPDYGYTF.

In this sample, this clonotype turned up many times. The chain links TRBV24-1 to TRBJ1-5, with D hard to call. The germline V and J ends were trimmed by 0 bases and 5 bases, with 7 bases remaining between them. This CDR3 spans 14 amino acids. Germline V gene lookup returns CDR1 KGHDR and CDR2 SFDVKD. CDR3 nucleotide sequence: TGTGCCACCAGTGATTTGGGCGGGGATCAGCCCCAGCATTTT. Translated: CATSDLGGDQPQHF.

As to this clonotype: The junction differs from germline at one of its ends, possibly a read error. The chain joins TRBV7-8 to TRBJ2-2, with D unclear. The germline V gene encodes CDR1 SGHVS and CDR2 FQNEAQ. The CDR3 is made up of 14 amino acids. The CDR3 region has the DNA TGTGCCAGCACCTTAACGGGTATCGGCGGGGAGCTGTTTTTT. Its translation: CASTLTGIGGELFF.

This clonotype has at least ten counts. V usage is TRBV7-9 and J usage is TRBJ1-5; maybe TRBD1 (5 bases). Trimming left V 1 base short and J 3 bases short, with 7 bases between. This CDR3 has 14 amino acids. Germline loops: CDR1 SEHNR, CDR2 FQNEAQ (reference sequence). CDR3 coding DNA: TGTGCCAGCAGCTTAGGACAGTACAATCAGCCCCAGCATTTT. It codes for CASSLGQYNQPQHF.

The V and J genes are TRBV10-1 and TRBJ2-3; D not resolved. The CDR3 has 14 residues. Germline assignment: CDR1 WNHNN and CDR2 SYGVQD (reference sequence). V lost 0 bases and J 1 base, leaving 5 bases between the germline ends. CDR3 coding DNA: TGCGCCAGCAGTGAGTCGAAGGGCACAGATACGCAGTATTTT. This translates into CASSESKGTDTQYF.

The chain carries TRBV25-1 and TRBJ1-1; perhaps TRBD1 as D (6 bases). V was clipped by 7 bases and J by 12 bases, with 24 bases between them. CDR3 size: 14 residues. Germline V gene data show CDR1 as MGHDK and CDR2 as SYGVNS. This chain's CDR3 is CASNPRPPTGRPFF. In DNA, the CDR3 is TGTGCCAGCAATCCCCGTCCCCCCACAGGGCGCCCTTTCTTT.